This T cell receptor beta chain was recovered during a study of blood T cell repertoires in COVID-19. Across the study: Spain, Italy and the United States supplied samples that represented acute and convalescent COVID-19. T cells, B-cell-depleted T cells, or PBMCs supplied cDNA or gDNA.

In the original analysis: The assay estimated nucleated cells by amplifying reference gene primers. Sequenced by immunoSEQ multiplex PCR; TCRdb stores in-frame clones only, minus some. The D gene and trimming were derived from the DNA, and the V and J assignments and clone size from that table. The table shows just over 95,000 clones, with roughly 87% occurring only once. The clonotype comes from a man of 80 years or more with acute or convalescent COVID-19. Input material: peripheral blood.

The CDR3 loop is CASSLARVAYEQYF. The CDR3 DNA reads TGTGCCAGCAGCTTAGCCAGGGTGGCCTACGAGCAGTACTTC. J is TRBJ2-7 and V is TRBV7-8; D may be TRBD1 (5 bases). The CDR3 has 14 residues. V lost 0 bases and J lost 2, with 8 bases in between. The germline V gene encodes CDR1 SGHVS and CDR2 FQNEAQ.